The sequence of this TCR beta chain was determined in a study of beta chain features in type 1 diabetes. Study context: On cell yields, gender and age, patients and healthy donors were similar.

CD4+ cells of the naive, central memory, regulatory and stem cell-like memory types were sorted via CD45RO/CCR7/CD25/CD127/CD95/CD27. On this clone itself: Its antigen is not identified.

V was pared by 0 bases and J by 11 bases, with 14 bases between. CDR3 size: 13 residues. Germline V gene data show CDR1 as SGHRS and CDR2 as YFSETQ. Of the isolated RNA, all was reverse transcribed, and so the sequenced material was expressed TCRB transcripts. Sequencing of naive, central memory and regulatory T cell samples gave an average of about 3.57 million reads. Generated by immunoSEQ multiplex PCR, the TCRdb table keeps only in-frame clones and is missing some. The table shows about 260,000 clones, with about 20% occurring only once. Overall study findings and caveats: Moderate but significant shortening of TCRB CDR3s was recorded in all four CD4+ subsets from Type 1 diabetes patients. Individuals with type 1 diabetes displayed fewer insertions and more deletions at VDJ junctions.

The source material was naive CD4+ T cells from blood. The rearrangement joins TRBV5-1 to TRBJ1-1; D is undetermined. This TCR derives from a woman between 35 and 50 years old with type 1 diabetes. The CDR3 bases are TGCGCCAGCAGCTTGGCGGAAGGTGGGAGCGCTTTCTTT. Amino acid sequence: CASSLAEGGSAFF. Together with reference TRBV5-1 and TRBJ1-1, the CDR3 gives the full variable domain: KAGVTQTPRYLIKTRGQQVTLSCSPISGHRSVSWYQQTPGQGLQFLFEYFSETQRNKGNFPGRFSGRQFSNSRSEMNVSTLELGDSALYLCASSLAEGGSAFFGQGTRLTVV.